This T cell receptor (beta chain) comes out of a study of control samples from healthy donors and cancer patients. The V gene lost 7 bases and the J gene lost 2 bases, with 18 bases spanning the gap. There are 15 residues in the CDR3. Germline loops: CDR1 SEHNR, CDR2 FQNEAQ (reference sequence). Repertoires were generated with immunoSEQ multiplex PCR, while TCRdb's copy carries only in-frame clones and drops some. The profile shows about 150,000 clones, approximately 94% of them singletons. What was sequenced was blood. This TCR was sampled from a man aged 40-50 years in good health. The V and J genes are TRBV7-9 and TRBJ2-7; D unclear. CDR3 nucleotide sequence: TGTGCCAGCACCTCCCTCCGACGCGGAGCCTACGAGCAGTACTTC. Its translation: CASTSLRRGAYEQYF.